This note documents a single T cell receptor beta chain sequence. Its specificity is unknown. This CDR3 region has 12 residues. V was trimmed by 8 bases and J by 3 bases, leaving 8 bases between them. CDR1 and CDR2 (germline): SNHLY, FYNNEI. The sample originates from a study of cytomegalovirus exposure and HLA in healthy donors. Overall study findings and caveats: Later work found that TCR association rates differed between HLA loci; DRB1 had the most and HLA-C the fewest. Sequencing depth across donors, presence/absence analyses assumed, was roughly uniform. Available immune exposure information was restricted to CMV serostatus only.

The primer mix had 60 Vbeta and 13 Jbeta primers. TCRdb's table, derived via immunoSEQ multiplex PCR, lists solely in-frame clones and lacks some. Here the sample spans 120,000 to 150,000 clones, about four fifths being singletons. This TCR came from a middle-aged woman in good health and CMV-seropositive. The chain carries TRBV2 and TRBJ2-1, with unresolved D. Material: PBMCs. CDR3 protein: CASQQFYNEQFF. For the CDR3, the DNA is TGTGCCAGCCAACAGTTCTACAATGAGCAGTTCTTC. The variable domain in full, completed from reference TRBV2 and TRBJ2-1, reads EPEVTQTPSHQVTQMGQEVILRCVPISNHLYFYWYRQILGQKVEFLVSFYNNEISEKSEIFDDQFSVERPDGSNFTLKIRSTKLEDSAMYFCASQQFYNEQFFGPGTRLTVL.